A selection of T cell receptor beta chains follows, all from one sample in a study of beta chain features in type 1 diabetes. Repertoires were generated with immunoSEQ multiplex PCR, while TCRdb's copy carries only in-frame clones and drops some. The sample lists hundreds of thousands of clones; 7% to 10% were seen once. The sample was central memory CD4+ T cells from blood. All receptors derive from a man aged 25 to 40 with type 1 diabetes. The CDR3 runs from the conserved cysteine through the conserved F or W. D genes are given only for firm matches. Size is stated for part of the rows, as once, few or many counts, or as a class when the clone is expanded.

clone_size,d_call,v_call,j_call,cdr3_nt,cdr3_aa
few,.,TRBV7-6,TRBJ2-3,TGTGCCAGCAGCAAGGAGGGCACAGATACGCAGTATTTT,CASSKEGTDTQYF
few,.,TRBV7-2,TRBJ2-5,TGTGCCAGCAGCCTCAATCGAAGGGAGACCCAGTACTTC,CASSLNRRETQYF
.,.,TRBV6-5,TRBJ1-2,TGTGCCAGCAGTTACCAACAGGGATCCTATGGCTACACCTTC,CASSYQQGSYGYTF
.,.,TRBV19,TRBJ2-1,TGTGCCAGTAGTTCTAACAAACTAGTAAAGGCCTACAATGAGCAGTTCTTC,CASSSNKLVKAYNEQFF
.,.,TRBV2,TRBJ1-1,TGTGCCAGCAGTGAGGTGGGTTACCTAGGAGCTTTCTTT,CASSEVGYLGAFF
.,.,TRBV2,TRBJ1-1,TGTGCCAGCGGCCGGGGGCTGATTGGTGAAGCTTTCTTT,CASGRGLIGEAFF
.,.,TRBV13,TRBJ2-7,TGTGCCAGCAGCTCCTCCGGGGGAGCCACTACCGAGCAGTACTTC,CASSSSGGATTEQYF
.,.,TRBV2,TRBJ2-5,TGTGCCAGCACCAACGGTTGGGGGCTGGAGACCCAGTACTTC,CASTNGWGLETQYF
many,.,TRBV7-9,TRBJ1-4,TGTGCCAGCATAGGACAAAAGAATGAAAAACTGTTTTTT,CASIGQKNEKLFF
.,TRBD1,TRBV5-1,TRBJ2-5,TGCGCCAGCAGCGGCTCAGAGGGGGCTTGGGAGACCCAGTACTTC,CASSGSEGAWETQYF
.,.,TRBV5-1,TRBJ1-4,TGCGCCAGCAGCCCGGACTCAGGAGGGCATGAAAAACTGTTTTTT,CASSPDSGGHEKLFF
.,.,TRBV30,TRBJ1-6,TGTGCCTGGAGTCCCCACAGCAATTCACCCCTCCACTTT,CAWSPHSNSPLHF
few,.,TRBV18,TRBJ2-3,TGTGCCAGCTCACTACAAAAAGGGGGCACAGATACGCAGTATTTT,CASSLQKGGTDTQYF
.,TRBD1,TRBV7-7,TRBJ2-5,TGTGCCAGCAGCTCGGGACAGGGGAGTATCCAAGAGACCCAGTACTTC,CASSSGQGSIQETQYF
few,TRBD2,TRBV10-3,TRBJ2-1,TGTGCCATCAGTGATGGGGGGGGACCAACTTACAATGAGCAGTTCTTC,CAISDGGGPTYNEQFF
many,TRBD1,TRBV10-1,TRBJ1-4,TGCGCCAGCAGTGAGGGACAGGGAACTAATGAAAAACTGTTTTTT,CASSEGQGTNEKLFF
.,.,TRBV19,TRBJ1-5,TGTGCCAGTAGTACCCCTACACAGGGCCCGGGTCAGCCCCAGCATTTT,CASSTPTQGPGQPQHF
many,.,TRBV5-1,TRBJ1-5,TGCGCCAGCAGCTCGGGCCTTTCAGGCAATCAGCCCCAGCATTTT,CASSSGLSGNQPQHF
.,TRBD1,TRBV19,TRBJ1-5,TGTGCCAGTAGTAAATCGACAGGGGGAAATGCGGAGCCCCAGCATTTT,CASSKSTGGNAEPQHF
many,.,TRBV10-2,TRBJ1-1,TGCGCCAGCAGTGAACCGGGGATGAACACTGAAGCTTTCTTT,CASSEPGMNTEAFF
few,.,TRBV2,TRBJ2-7,TGTGCCAGCAGTGACCAGGGCTACGAGCAGTACTTC,CASSDQGYEQYF
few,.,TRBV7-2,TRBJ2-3,TGTGCCAGCAGCTTAGACGGACTGGGCACAGATACGCAGTATTTT,CASSLDGLGTDTQYF
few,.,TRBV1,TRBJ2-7,TGCACCAGCAGCCAGGCAACCATAGCGGGTTCCTCCTACGAGCAGTACTTC,CTSSQATIAGSSYEQYF